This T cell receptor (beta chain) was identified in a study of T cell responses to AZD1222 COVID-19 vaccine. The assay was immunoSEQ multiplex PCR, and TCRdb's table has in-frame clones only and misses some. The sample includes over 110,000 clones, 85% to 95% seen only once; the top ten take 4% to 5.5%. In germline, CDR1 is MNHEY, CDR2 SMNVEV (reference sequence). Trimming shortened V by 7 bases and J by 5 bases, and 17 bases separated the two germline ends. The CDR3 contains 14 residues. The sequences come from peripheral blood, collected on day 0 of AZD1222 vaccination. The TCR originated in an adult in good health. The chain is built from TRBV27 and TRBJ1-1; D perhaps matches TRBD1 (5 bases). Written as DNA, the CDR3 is TGTGCCAGCAAGGTTTCAGGTGGGGGGACTGAAGCTTTCTTT. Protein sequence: CASKVSGGGTEAFF.